This TCR beta chain appears in the sequencing data of a study of OX40 agonist ivuxolimab in advanced cancers. Across the study: Three patients, one with hepatocellular carcinoma and two with cutaneous melanoma, achieved partial responses.

Study-wide findings and caveats: Both blood CD4+ and CD8+ T cells showed clonal growth by week 6 at 0.1 to 3.0 mg/kg.

As for this clone: Its matching antigen is unknown.

TCRdb's table, derived via immunoSEQ multiplex PCR, lists solely in-frame clones and lacks some. Of 35,000 to 45,000 clones listed, about four fifths are singletons. Per germline, CDR1 LNHNV and CDR2 YYDKDF (reference sequence). The CDR3 spans 15 residues. Trimming took 2 bases from V and 6 from J; bases not matched to a gene: 2. This rearrangement joins TRBV15 to TRBJ1-4; 11 nucleotides agree with TRBD1. The source of this sequence is an adult with an advanced solid tumor such as melanoma, head and neck, liver or kidney cancer. The source material was CD4+ or CD8+ T cells sorted from blood, sampled in a trial of the OX40 agonist ivuxolimab. CDR3 sequence: CATSRRTGGDEKLFF. Written as DNA, the CDR3 is TGTGCCACCAGCAGACGGACAGGGGGCGATGAAAAACTGTTTTTT.